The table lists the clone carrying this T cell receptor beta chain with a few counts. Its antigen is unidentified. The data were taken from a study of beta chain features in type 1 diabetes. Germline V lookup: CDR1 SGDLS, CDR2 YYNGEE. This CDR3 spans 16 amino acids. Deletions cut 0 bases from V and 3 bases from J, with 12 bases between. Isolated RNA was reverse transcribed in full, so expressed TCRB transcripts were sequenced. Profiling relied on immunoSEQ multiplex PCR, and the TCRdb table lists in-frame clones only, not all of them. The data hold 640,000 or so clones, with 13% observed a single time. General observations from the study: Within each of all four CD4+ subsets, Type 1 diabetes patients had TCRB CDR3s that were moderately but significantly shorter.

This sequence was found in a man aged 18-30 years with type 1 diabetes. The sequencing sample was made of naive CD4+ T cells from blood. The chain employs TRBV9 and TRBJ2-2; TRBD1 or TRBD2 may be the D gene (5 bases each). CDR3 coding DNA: TGTGCCAGCAGCGTAGTATGGGGGATCGACACCGGGGAGCTGTTTTTT. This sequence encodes CASSVVWGIDTGELFF.